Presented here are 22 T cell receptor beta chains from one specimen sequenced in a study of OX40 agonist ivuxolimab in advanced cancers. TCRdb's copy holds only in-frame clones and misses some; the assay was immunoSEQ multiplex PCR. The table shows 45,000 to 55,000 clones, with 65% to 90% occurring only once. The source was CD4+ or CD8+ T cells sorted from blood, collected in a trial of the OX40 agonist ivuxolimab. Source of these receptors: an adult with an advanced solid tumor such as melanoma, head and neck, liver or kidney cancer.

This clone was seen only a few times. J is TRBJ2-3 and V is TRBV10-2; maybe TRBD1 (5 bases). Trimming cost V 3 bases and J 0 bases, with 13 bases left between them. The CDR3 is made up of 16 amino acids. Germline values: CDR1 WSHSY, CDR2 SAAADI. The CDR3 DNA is TGCGCCAGCAGTGAAAGTGGGGCGCTTAGCACAGATACGCAGTATTTT. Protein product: CASSESGALSTDTQYF.

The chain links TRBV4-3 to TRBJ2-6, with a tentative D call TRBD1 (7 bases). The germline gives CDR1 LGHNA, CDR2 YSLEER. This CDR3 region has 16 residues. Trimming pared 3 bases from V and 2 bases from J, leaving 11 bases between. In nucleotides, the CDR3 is TGCGCCAGCAGCCAGACTAGGGGGCCTGGGGCCAACGTCCTGACTTTC. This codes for CASSQTRGPGANVLTF.

The CDR3 loop reads CASSPYGLVSIQYF. In nucleotides, the CDR3 is TGTGCCAGCAGTCCGTACGGACTTGTCAGTATTCAGTACTTC. V gene TRBV27 combines with J gene TRBJ2-4; perhaps TRBD2 as D (5 bases). The CDR3 has 14 residues. The germline V and J ends were trimmed by 5 bases and 10 bases, with 18 bases remaining between them. The germline V gene has CDR1 MNHEY and CDR2 SMNVEV (reference sequence).

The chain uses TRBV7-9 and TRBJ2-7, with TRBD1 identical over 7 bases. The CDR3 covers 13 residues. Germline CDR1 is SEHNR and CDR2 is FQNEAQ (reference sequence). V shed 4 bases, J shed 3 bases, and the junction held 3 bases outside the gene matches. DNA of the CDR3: TGTGCCAGCAGCTCGGGACAGCTCTACGAGCAGTACTTC. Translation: CASSSGQLYEQYF.

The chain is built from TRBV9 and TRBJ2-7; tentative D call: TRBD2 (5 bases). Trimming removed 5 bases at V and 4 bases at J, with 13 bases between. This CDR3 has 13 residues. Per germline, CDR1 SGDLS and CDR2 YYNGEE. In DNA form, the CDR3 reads TGTGCCAGCAGTCCGGGTGGGAGATACGAGCAGTACTTC. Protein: CASSPGGRYEQYF.

CDR3 sequence (DNA): TGTGCCAGCAGCTTGGCTGGGGGGAACGAGCAGTACGTC. Protein: CASSLAGGNEQYV. The genes are TRBV5-4 and TRBJ2-7; D is perhaps TRBD2 (6 bases). The CDR3 is made up of 13 amino acids. Germline V gene data show CDR1 as SGHNT and CDR2 as YYREEE (reference sequence). V shed 0 bases and J shed 5 bases, with 9 bases lying between them.

The CDR3 DNA sequence: TGTGCCAGTAGTATAGAGGCAGGAAAAGAGCAGTACGTC. Amino acids: CASSIEAGKEQYV. The J gene is TRBJ2-7, the V gene TRBV19; D not certain. The V end lost 0 bases, the J end lost 7 bases, and 10 bases lay between the germline ends. Looked up from germline, CDR1 is LNHDA and CDR2 is SQIVND (reference sequence). This CDR3 has 13 residues.

CDR3 amino acids: CASSSGTAGAKETQYF. In DNA form, the CDR3 reads TGTGCCAGCAGCTCCGGGACAGCCGGAGCGAAAGAGACCCAGTACTTC. V and J are TRBV7-9 and TRBJ2-5, with 7 bases aligning to TRBD1. Per germline, CDR1 SEHNR and CDR2 FQNEAQ (reference sequence). This CDR3 has 16 residues. V shed 4 bases and J 3 bases; nucleotides not matched to a gene: 11.

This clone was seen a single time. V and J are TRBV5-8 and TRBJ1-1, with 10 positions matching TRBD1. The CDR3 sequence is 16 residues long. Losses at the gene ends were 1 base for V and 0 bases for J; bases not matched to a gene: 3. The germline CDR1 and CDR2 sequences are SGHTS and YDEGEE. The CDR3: CASSLRDRGVNTEAFF. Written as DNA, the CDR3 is TGTGCCAGCAGCTTGAGGGACAGGGGAGTGAACACTGAAGCTTTCTTT.

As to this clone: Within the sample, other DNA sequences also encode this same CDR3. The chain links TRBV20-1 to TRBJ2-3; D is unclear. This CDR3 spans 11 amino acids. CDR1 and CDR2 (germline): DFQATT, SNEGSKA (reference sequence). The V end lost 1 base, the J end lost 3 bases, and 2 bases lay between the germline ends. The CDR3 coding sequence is TGCAGTGCTAGAGTGACAGATACGCAGTATTTT. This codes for CSARVTDTQYF.

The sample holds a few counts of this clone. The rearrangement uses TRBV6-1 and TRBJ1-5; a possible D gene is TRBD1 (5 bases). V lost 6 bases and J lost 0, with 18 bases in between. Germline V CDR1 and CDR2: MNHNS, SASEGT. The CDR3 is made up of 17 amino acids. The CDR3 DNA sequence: TGTGCCAGCAGGGAATTCTCGGGACTTCATAGCAATCAGCCCCAGCATTTT. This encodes CASREFSGLHSNQPQHF.

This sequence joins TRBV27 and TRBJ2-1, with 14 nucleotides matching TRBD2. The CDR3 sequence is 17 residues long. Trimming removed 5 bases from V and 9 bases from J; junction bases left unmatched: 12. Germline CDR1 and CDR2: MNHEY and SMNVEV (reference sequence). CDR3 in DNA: TGTGCCAGCAGTCTCTACCGGGGACTAGCGGGAGTCGGTGAGCAGTTCTTC. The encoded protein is CASSLYRGLAGVGEQFF.

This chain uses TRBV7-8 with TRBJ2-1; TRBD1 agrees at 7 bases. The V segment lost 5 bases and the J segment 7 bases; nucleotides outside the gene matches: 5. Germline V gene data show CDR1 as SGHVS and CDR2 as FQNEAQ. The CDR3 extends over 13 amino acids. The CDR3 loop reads CASSDRDSNEQFF. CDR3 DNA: TGTGCCAGCAGCGATCGGGACAGTAATGAGCAGTTCTTC. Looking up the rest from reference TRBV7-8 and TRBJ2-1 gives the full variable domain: GAGVSQSPRYKVAKRGQDVALRCDPISGHVSLFWYQQALGQGPEFLTYFQNEAQLDKSGLPSDRFFAERPEGSVSTLKIQRTQQEDSAVYLCASSDRDSNEQFFGPGTRLTVL.

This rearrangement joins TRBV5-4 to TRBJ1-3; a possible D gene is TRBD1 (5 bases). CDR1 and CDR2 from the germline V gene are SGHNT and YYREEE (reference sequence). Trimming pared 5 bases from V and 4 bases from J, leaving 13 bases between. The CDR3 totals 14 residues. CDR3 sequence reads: CASSPQGIGNTIYF. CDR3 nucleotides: TGTGCCAGCAGTCCTCAGGGTATCGGAAACACCATATATTTT.

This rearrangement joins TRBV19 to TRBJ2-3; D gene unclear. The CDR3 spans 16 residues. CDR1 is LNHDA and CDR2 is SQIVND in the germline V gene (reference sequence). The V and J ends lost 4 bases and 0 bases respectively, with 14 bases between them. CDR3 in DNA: TGTGCCAGTAGTACCCGTAGCCTATCCAGCACAGATACGCAGTATTTT. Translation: CASSTRSLSSTDTQYF.

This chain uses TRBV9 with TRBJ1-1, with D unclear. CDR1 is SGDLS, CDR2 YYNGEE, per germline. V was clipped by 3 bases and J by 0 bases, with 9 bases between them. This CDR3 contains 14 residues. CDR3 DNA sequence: TGTGCCAGCAGCGATGACGGGATGAACACTGAAGCTTTCTTT. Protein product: CASSDDGMNTEAFF. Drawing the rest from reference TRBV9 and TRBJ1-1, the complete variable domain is DSGVTQTPKHLITATGQRVTLRCSPRSGDLSVYWYQQSLDQGLQFLIQYYNGEERAKGNILERFSAQQFPDLHSELNLSSLELGDSALYFCASSDDGMNTEAFFGQGTRLTVV.

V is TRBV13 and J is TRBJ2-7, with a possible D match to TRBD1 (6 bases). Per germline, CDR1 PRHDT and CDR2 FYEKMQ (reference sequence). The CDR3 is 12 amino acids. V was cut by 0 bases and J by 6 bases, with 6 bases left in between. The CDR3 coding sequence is TGTGCCAGCAGCTTAGGGGGGGCCGAGCAGTACGTC. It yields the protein CASSLGGAEQYV.

The CDR3 here is CASLKEGREQYV. In DNA form, the CDR3 reads TGTGCCAGCCTTAAGGAGGGGCGTGAGCAGTACGTC. The gene calls are TRBV21-1 and TRBJ2-7; the D call of TRBD2 is as the table states it, not checked on the DNA. TRBV21-1 is reported as a pseudogene. This CDR3 has 12 residues.

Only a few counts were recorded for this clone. CDR3 sequence reads: CASSEGAGNTIYF. CDR3 coding DNA: TGTGCCAGCAGCGAAGGGGCTGGAAACACCATATATTTT. V is TRBV9 and J is TRBJ1-3, with D possibly TRBD1 on 5 matching bases. The CDR3 is made up of 13 amino acids. Trimming removed 3 bases at V and 2 bases at J, with 6 bases between. Germline values: CDR1 SGDLS, CDR2 YYNGEE.

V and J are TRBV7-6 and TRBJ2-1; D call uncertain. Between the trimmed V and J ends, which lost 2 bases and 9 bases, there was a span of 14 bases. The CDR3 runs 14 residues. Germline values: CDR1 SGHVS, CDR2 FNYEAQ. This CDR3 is CASSLSPQRSEQFF. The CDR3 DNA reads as TGTGCCAGCAGCTTATCCCCGCAGAGATCTGAGCAGTTCTTC.

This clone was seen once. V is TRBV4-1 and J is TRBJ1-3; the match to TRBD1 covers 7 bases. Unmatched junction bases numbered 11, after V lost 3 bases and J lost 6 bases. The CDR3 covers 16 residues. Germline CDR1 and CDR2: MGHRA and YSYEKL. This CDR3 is CASSHGQDPTINTIYF. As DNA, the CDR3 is TGCGCCAGCAGCCATGGACAGGATCCAACTATAAACACCATATATTTT.

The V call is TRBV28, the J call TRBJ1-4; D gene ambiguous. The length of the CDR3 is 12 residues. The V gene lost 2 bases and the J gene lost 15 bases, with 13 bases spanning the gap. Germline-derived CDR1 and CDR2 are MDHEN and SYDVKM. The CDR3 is CASSLDWEGLFF. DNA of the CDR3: TGTGCCAGCAGTTTAGATTGGGAAGGGTTGTTTTTT.